The clone carrying this T cell receptor (beta chain) was seen just once. This sample was taken from a study of blood T cell repertoires in COVID-19. Turning to the study itself: Donors in the United States, Italy and Spain gave samples during acute or convalescent COVID-19.

Clones were sequenced by immunoSEQ multiplex PCR, and TCRdb holds only the in-frame ones, with some missing. The sample has 250,000 or so clones, roughly 87% seen once. Trimming left V 7 bases short and J 4 bases short, with 11 bases between. The germline V gene encodes CDR1 SGDLS and CDR2 YYNGEE. The CDR3 contains 12 residues. Sequencing input: peripheral blood. The clonotype was recovered from a woman aged 40 to 50 who had recovered from COVID-19. The chain is built from TRBV9 and TRBJ2-5; D is undetermined. The CDR3 region has the DNA TGTGCCAGCTCCCGGGTTGGAGAGACCCAGTACTTC. Translated: CASSRVGETQYF.